This T cell receptor beta chain was captured by sequencing in a study of neurological immune-mediated disorders. Synthesis of cDNA was carried out by template-switch 5'RACE. The reaction used 10-nucleotide random UMIs. TCRdb fed the 5' RACE reads into MiXCR, producing one record per CDR3 protein. The sample shows approximately 89,000 distinct CDR3 sequences, roughly 4.5% of them seen only once. The junction had 8 bases not matched to a gene; V was cut back by 3 bases and J by 5 bases. Germline CDR1 and CDR2: SGHRS and YFSETQ. There are 16 residues in the CDR3. This clonotype was seen many times. The time point is: longitudinal time-point 3.

Sample: PBMCs. The sequence was collected from an older woman with multiple sclerosis. This chain links TRBV5-1 with TRBJ2-2; 9 bases map to TRBD1. CDR3 nucleotide sequence: TGCGCCAGCAGCTCTTCCGGGACAGGGAGAACCGGGGAGCTGTTTTTT. Its protein is CASSSSGTGRTGELFF.